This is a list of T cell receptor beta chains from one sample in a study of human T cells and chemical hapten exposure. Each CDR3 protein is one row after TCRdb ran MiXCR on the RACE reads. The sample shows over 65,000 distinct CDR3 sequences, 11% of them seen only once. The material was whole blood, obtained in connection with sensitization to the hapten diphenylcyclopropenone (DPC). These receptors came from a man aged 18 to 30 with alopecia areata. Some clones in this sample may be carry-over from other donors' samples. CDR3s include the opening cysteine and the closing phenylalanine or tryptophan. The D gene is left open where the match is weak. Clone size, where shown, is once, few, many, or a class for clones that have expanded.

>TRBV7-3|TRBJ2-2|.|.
CASSSTTVTGELFF
TGTGCCAGCAGCTCCACGACGGTGACCGGGGAGCTGTTTTTT
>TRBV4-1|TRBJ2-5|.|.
CASSQDLQVQETQYF
TGCGCCAGCAGCCAAGATCTGCAGGTCCAAGAGACCCAGTACTTC
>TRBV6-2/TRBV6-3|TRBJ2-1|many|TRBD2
CASSTSGGASEQFF
TGTGCCAGCAGTACTAGCGGGGGGGCAAGTGAGCAGTTCTTC
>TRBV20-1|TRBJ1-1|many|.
CSASGQGYTEAFF
TGCAGTGCTAGCGGGCAGGGGTACACTGAAGCTTTCTTT
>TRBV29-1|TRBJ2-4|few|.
CSVPVGTGAGKNIQYF
TGCAGCGTCCCTGTGGGGACCGGGGCAGGCAAAAACATTCAGTACTTC
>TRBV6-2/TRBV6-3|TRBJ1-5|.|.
CASSYLGSSNQPQHF
TGTGCCAGCAGTTATCTGGGCTCGAGCAATCAGCCCCAGCATTTT
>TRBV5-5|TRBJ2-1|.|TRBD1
CASSRLGQGAYNEQFF
TGTGCCAGCAGCCGCCTCGGACAGGGGGCGTACAACGAGCAGTTCTTC
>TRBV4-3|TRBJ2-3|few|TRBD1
CASSPFPGQGAIDTQYF
TGCGCCAGCAGCCCCTTTCCAGGACAGGGGGCAATAGATACGCAGTATTTT
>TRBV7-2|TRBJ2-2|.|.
CASSLEKSTGELFF
TGTGCCAGCAGCTTAGAAAAGAGCACCGGGGAGCTGTTTTTT
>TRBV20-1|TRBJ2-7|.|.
CSANLVGAAAEQYF
TGCAGTGCCAACCTCGTTGGGGCAGCGGCAGAGCAGTACTTC
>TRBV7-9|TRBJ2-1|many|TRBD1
CASSSGQGYNEQFF
TGTGCCAGCAGCTCGGGACAGGGATACAATGAGCAGTTCTTC
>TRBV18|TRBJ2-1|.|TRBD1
CASSPRQGNNEQFF
TGTGCCAGCTCACCAAGACAGGGAAACAATGAGCAGTTCTTC
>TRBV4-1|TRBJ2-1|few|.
CASSQEPLSALNEQFF
TGCGCCAGCAGCCAAGAGCCCCTCTCGGCTTTGAATGAGCAGTTCTTC
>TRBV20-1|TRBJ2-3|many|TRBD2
CSARFNRGLVTQYF
TGCAGTGCTAGGTTTAACCGGGGACTAGTGACGCAGTATTTT
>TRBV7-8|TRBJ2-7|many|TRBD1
CATAGQASYEQYF
TGTGCCACCGCGGGACAGGCTAGCTACGAGCAGTACTTC
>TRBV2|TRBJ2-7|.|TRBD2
CASRGTSGGYEQYF
TGTGCCAGCAGGGGAACTAGCGGGGGCTACGAGCAGTACTTC
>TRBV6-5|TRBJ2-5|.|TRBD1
CASSYGIGGRQGTQYF
TGTGCCAGCAGTTACGGTATAGGGGGCCGCCAGGGGACCCAGTACTTC
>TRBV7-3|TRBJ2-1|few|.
CASSLGQRGNEQFF
TGTGCCAGCAGCTTAGGGCAACGAGGCAATGAGCAGTTCTTC
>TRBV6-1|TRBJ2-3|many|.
CASSAGPPKGADTQYF
TGTGCCAGCAGCGCAGGACCTCCGAAGGGAGCAGATACGCAGTATTTT
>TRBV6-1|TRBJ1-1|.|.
CASSLIQGANTEAFF
TGTGCCAGCAGTTTAATACAGGGTGCGAACACTGAAGCTTTCTTT
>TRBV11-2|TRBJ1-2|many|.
CASSPQQGNGYTF
TGTGCCAGCAGCCCGCAACAGGGTAATGGCTACACCTTC
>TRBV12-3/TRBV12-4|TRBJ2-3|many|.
CASSGGGSTDTQYF
TGTGCCAGCAGTGGAGGCGGCAGCACAGATACGCAGTATTTT
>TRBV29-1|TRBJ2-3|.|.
CSVEDVTVTDTQYF
TGCAGCGTTGAAGATGTGACAGTCACAGATACGCAGTATTTT
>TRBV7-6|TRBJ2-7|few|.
CASRGRGYEQYF
TGTGCCAGCAGGGGCAGGGGCTACGAGCAGTACTTC
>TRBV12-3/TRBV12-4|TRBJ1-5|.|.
CASSSGARTPGNKQPQHF
TGTGCCAGCAGTTCTGGAGCTCGGACCCCCGGGAATAAGCAGCCCCAGCATTTT
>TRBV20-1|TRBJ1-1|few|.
CSASTRDTFWRPEAFF
TGCAGTGCTAGCACGCGGGACACCTTTTGGCGGCCTGAAGCTTTCTTT
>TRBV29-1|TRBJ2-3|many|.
CSVERSSDTQYF
TGCAGCGTTGAAAGGAGTTCAGATACGCAGTATTTT
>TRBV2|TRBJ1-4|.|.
CASLPSTAPGKLFF
TGTGCCAGCCTTCCTTCTACGGCTCCTGGAAAACTGTTTTTT